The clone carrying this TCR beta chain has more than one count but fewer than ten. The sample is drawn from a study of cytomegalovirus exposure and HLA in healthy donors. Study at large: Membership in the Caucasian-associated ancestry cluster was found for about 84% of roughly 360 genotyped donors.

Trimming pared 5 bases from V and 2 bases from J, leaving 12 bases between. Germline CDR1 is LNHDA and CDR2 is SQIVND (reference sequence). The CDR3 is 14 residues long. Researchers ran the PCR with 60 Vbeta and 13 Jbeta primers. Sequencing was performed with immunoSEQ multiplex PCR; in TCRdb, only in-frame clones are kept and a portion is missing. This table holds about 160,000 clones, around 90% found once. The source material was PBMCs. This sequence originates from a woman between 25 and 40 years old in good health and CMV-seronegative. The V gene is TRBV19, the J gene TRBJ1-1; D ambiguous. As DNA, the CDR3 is TGTGCCAGTAGTGTGACACCTATAAACACTGAAGCTTTCTTT. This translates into CASSVTPINTEAFF.